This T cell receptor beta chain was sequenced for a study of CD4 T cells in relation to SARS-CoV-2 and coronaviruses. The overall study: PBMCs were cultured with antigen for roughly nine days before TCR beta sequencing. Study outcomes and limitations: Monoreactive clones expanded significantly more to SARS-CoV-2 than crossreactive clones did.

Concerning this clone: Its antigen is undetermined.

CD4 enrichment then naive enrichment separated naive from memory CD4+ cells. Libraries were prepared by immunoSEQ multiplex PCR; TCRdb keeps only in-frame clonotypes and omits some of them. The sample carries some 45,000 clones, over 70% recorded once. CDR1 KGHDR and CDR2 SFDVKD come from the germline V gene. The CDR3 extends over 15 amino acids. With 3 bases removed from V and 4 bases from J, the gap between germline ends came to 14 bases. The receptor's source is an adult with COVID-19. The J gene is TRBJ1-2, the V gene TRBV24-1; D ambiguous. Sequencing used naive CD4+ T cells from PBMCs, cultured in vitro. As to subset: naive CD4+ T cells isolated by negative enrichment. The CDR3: CATSDDGGGPYGYTF. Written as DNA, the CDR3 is TGTGCCACCAGTGATGATGGAGGAGGCCCCTATGGCTACACCTTC.